This is a list of T cell receptor beta chains from one sample in a study of blood T cell repertoires in COVID-19. The assay was immunoSEQ multiplex PCR, and TCRdb's table has in-frame clones only and misses some. Counted here are 50,000 to 70,000 clones, 70% to 90% occurring once; the ten biggest clones make up 6% to 8.5%. The specimen was peripheral blood. The receptors were gathered from a man aged 55 to 70 with active or convalescent COVID-19. CDR3s include the opening cysteine and the closing phenylalanine or tryptophan. The D gene is left open where the match is weak. Clone size, where shown, is once, few, many, or a class for clones that have expanded.

d_call,clone_size,j_call,v_call,cdr3_nt,cdr3_aa
TRBD2,-,TRBJ2-5,TRBV5-1,TGCGCCAGCAGCCATACTAGCGGCCAAGAGACCCAGTACTTC,CASSHTSGQETQYF
-,-,TRBJ2-1,TRBV24-1,TGTGCCACCAGTGATTTTACCGGGAACAATGAGCAGTTCTTC,CATSDFTGNNEQFF
TRBD1,-,TRBJ2-7,TRBV7-9,TGTGCCAGCAGCACCCGACAGGGCGCCTACGAGCAGTACTTC,CASSTRQGAYEQYF
TRBD2,once,TRBJ2-1,TRBV18,TGTGCCAGCTCACCCGCGGGACCGGCGGGGGGGGAGCAGTTCTTC,CASSPAGPAGGEQFF
-,-,TRBJ1-3,TRBV29-1,TGCAGCGTTGTGCACCCCGGGAGAAACACCATATATTTT,CSVVHPGRNTIYF
-,-,TRBJ1-6,TRBV2,TGTGCCAGCAGCGGTGACAGCAATTCACCCCTCCACTTT,CASSGDSNSPLHF
-,-,TRBJ1-5,TRBV19,TGTGCCAGTAGTATAGAGGGAGGGGGACAGCCCCAGCATTTT,CASSIEGGGQPQHF
TRBD2,-,TRBJ2-7,TRBV4-3,TGCGCCAGCAGCCAAGAATGGGCGGGGGGGGGCCACGAGCAGTACTTC,CASSQEWAGGGHEQYF
TRBD2,-,TRBJ2-5,TRBV2,TGTGCCAGCAGTGAAGCACTAGCGAAAGAGACCCAGTACTTC,CASSEALAKETQYF
TRBD2,-,TRBJ2-1,TRBV18,TGTGCCAGCTCACCGGCGGGAGTTCTGGGAGAGCAGTTCTTC,CASSPAGVLGEQFF
-,-,TRBJ2-7,TRBV3-1/TRBV3-2,TGTGCCAGCAGCCAATTCGGCGGGGCCTACGAGCAGTACTTC,CASSQFGGAYEQYF
-,-,TRBJ1-4,TRBV7-2,TGTGCCAGCAGCTTCTCAGATAATGAAAAACTGTTTTTT,CASSFSDNEKLFF
TRBD2,-,TRBJ2-1,TRBV2,TGTGCCAGCGCTCTCAATCCGGGACTAGCGGGCACCCAGCAGTTCTTC,CASALNPGLAGTQQFF
TRBD1,-,TRBJ1-5,TRBV7-9,TGTGCCAGCAGCCCGACAGGGACAAATCAGCCCCAGCATTTT,CASSPTGTNQPQHF
-,-,TRBJ2-3,TRBV7-6,TGTGCCAGCAGCTCCTCGGAGGCAGATACGCAGTATTTT,CASSSSEADTQYF
-,-,TRBJ2-2,TRBV18,TGTGCCAGCTCACCCAGGCAGATAAACACCGGGGAGCTGTTTTTT,CASSPRQINTGELFF
-,few,TRBJ2-7,TRBV6-6,TGTGCCAGCAGTCAAGACAGTGCCTACGAGCAGTACTTC,CASSQDSAYEQYF
-,-,TRBJ1-5,TRBV12-3/TRBV12-4,TGTGCCAGCAGCGTTCTTGGCGGGAAGCCCCAGCATTTT,CASSVLGGKPQHF
-,-,TRBJ2-1,TRBV7-2,TGTGCCAGCAGCCCTCCGGGACTCCTAAACAATGAGCAGTTCTTC,CASSPPGLLNNEQFF
TRBD2,-,TRBJ2-2,TRBV15,TGTGCCACCAGCAGAGCTCAGCGGGAGGGTGGCGGGGAGCTGTTTTTT,CATSRAQREGGGELFF
TRBD1,few,TRBJ1-4,TRBV5-4,TGTGCCAGCAGCTTGGTCGTTGGTGGGACAGGGGAAAAACTGTTTTTT,CASSLVVGGTGEKLFF
TRBD2,-,TRBJ2-5,TRBV4-1,TGCGCCAGCAGCCAATCCCCAACTAGCGGGAGGACGGAGACCCAGTACTTC,CASSQSPTSGRTETQYF
TRBD1,-,TRBJ1-1,TRBV5-1,TGCGCCAGCAGCTTGGCCGGGACAGGTGAAGCTTTCTTT,CASSLAGTGEAFF
TRBD1,-,TRBJ1-5,TRBV28,TGTGCCAGCAACTACACCCCCGCGACAGGGAGAAGCAATCAGCCCCAGCATTTT,CASNYTPATGRSNQPQHF
-,-,TRBJ2-7,TRBV4-1,TGCGCCAGCAGCCAAGATGGATTGAGGCCCCCCTACGAGCAGTACTTC,CASSQDGLRPPYEQYF
TRBD1,-,TRBJ1-3,TRBV7-2,TGTGCCAGCAGTTCAGGACAGGGGGCAAACACCATATATTTT,CASSSGQGANTIYF
TRBD1,-,TRBJ1-4,TRBV28,TGTGCCAGCAGATCCGGGACAGGGGGAGTGAGTGAAAAACTGTTTTTT,CASRSGTGGVSEKLFF
-,-,TRBJ2-5,TRBV20-1,TGCAGTGCCGGAGGGGAGACCCAGTACTTC,CSAGGETQYF
TRBD1,-,TRBJ1-5,TRBV6-6,TGTGCCAGCAGTTACTCGGGACAGGGGGCAGGTCAGCCCCAGCATTTT,CASSYSGQGAGQPQHF
-,-,TRBJ1-2,TRBV7-8,TGTGCCAGCAGCTTAGTACGGGGAGAGGATGGCTACACCTTC,CASSLVRGEDGYTF
-,-,TRBJ1-2,TRBV30,TGTGCCTGGCCCCAGGGGAACTATGGCTACACCTTC,CAWPQGNYGYTF
TRBD2,-,TRBJ2-3,TRBV5-4,TGTGCCAGCAGCTTCCCAGCGGGGGGGGGAGATACGCAGTATTTT,CASSFPAGGGDTQYF
-,-,TRBJ2-3,TRBV9,TGTGCCAGCAGCGTCGAGAAGTTTCGCGACACAGATACGCAGTATTTT,CASSVEKFRDTDTQYF